The next 5 T cell receptor beta chains were all read from a single sample in a study of tumor-infiltrating lymphocytes in primary liver carcinoma. A primer in the constant region served to generate TCR beta cDNA from roughly 550 ng of total RNA. Libraries for TCR beta were built through three nested multiplex PCR rounds, which together made up a slightly modified ARM-PCR procedure. A C-beta reverse primer was combined with TRBV1-TRBV30 forward primers in the first two PCR rounds, and each round had ten to eleven cycles. TCRdb reprocessed the multiplex PCR reads with MiXCR, giving one entry per CDR3 protein. The top ten hold just over 9.5% of the sample, which has 90,000 to 100,000 distinct CDR3 sequences, approximately 71% seen once. Taking roughly 20-34 mg of unsorted bulk tissue, the authors co-extracted RNA and DNA. Sequenced: liver tumor tissue from sampling region 5. Documented subset: tumor region T5, tumor centre. These receptor sequences come from a woman aged 55-70 years with primary liver carcinoma and hepatitis B virus infection.

This clonotype was seen repeatedly, ten times or more. CDR3 DNA sequence: TGTGCCAGCAGCGCACGTAGCGGGACAGGGACCAATCAGCCCCAGCATTTT. The encoded protein is CASSARSGTGTNQPQHF. This rearrangement joins TRBV6-1 to TRBJ1-5; 9 bases align to TRBD1. The V segment lost 6 bases and the J segment 3 bases; nucleotides outside the gene matches: 12. Germline V gives CDR1 MNHNS, CDR2 SASEGT. This CDR3 spans 17 amino acids.

This sequence joins TRBV30 and TRBJ2-1, with 10 positions matching TRBD2. V dropped 0 bases and J dropped 12; count of bases not matched to a gene: 11. CDR3 length: 15 residues. Germline values: CDR1 GTSNPN, CDR2 SVGIG (reference sequence). In DNA, the CDR3 is TGTGCCTGGAGTGTAGGGCTAGCGGGAGCCCCGCGGCAGTTCTTC. Protein: CAWSVGLAGAPRQFF.

Worth noting for this clonotype: A much larger clone lies one base from this, so it may be a read error. This chain joins TRBV6-1 and TRBJ1-5; D is ambiguous. The CDR3 length is 14 residues. Germline V gene lookup returns CDR1 MNHNS and CDR2 SASEGT. The CDR3 DNA follows: TGTGCCAGCAGCTGGGGAGTGAGCAATCAGTCCCAGCATTTT. Protein sequence: CASSWGVSNQSQHF.

This clonotype is judged medium-sized (0.01 to 0.1%). The chain joins TRBV29-1 to TRBJ2-2; TRBD2 might be the D (6 bases). V gave up 4 bases and J gave up 6 bases, with 9 bases separating them. The CDR3 contains 12 residues. The V gene's germline CDR1 is SQVTM and CDR2 ANQGSEA. The CDR3: CSVGWGAGELFF. The CDR3 nucleotides read TGCAGCGTTGGGTGGGGGGCCGGGGAGCTGTTTTTT.

At least ten counts were recorded for this clonotype. The CDR3 protein is CASRPPGGRRNTIYF. The CDR3 DNA follows: TGTGCCAGCAGGCCACCGGGGGGCCGCAGGAACACCATATATTTT. The chain couples TRBV6-5 to TRBJ1-3; a possible D gene is TRBD1 (6 bases). V gave up 6 bases and J gave up 7 bases, with 19 bases separating them. The CDR3 has 15 amino acids. Germline V gene sequence: CDR1 MNHEY, CDR2 SVGAGI.